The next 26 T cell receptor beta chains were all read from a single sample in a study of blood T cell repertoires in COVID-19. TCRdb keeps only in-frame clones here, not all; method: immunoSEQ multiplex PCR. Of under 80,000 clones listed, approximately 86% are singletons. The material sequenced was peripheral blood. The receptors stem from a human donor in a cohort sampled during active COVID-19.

CDR3 nucleotides: TGTGCCAGCAGCCGAAGTCTAGCGGGGGCGAACACCGGGGAGCTGTTTTTT. Protein product: CASSRSLAGANTGELFF. The J gene is TRBJ2-2, the V gene TRBV4-2, with 10 bases identical to TRBD2. The germline CDR1 and CDR2 sequences are LGHNA and YNFKEQ. The V segment lost 4 bases and the J segment 0 bases; nucleotides outside the gene matches: 5. CDR3 length: 17 amino acids.

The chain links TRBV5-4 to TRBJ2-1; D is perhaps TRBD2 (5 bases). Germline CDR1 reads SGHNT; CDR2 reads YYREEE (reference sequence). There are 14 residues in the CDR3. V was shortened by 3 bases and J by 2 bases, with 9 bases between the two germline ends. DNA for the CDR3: TGTGCCAGCAGCTCATTCGGGGCCTACAATGAGCAGTTCTTC. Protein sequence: CASSSFGAYNEQFF.

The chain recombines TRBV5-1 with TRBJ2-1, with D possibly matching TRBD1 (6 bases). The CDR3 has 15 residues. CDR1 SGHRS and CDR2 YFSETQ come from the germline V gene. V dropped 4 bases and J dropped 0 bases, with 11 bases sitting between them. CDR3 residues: CASSQGLSSYNEQFF. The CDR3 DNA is TGCGCCAGCAGCCAGGGGCTGAGCTCCTACAATGAGCAGTTCTTC.

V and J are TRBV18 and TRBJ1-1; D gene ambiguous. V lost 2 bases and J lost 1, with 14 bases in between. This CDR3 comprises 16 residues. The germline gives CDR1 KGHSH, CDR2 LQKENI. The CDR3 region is CASSPLTTNTNTEAFF. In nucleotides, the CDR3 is TGTGCCAGCTCACCATTGACGACTAATACGAACACTGAAGCTTTCTTT. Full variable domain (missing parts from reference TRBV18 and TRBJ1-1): NAGVMQNPRHLVRRRGQEARLRCSPMKGHSHVYWYRQLPEEGLKFMVYLQKENIIDESGMPKERFSAEFPKEGPSILRIQQVVRGDSAAYFCASSPLTTNTNTEAFFGQGTRLTVV.

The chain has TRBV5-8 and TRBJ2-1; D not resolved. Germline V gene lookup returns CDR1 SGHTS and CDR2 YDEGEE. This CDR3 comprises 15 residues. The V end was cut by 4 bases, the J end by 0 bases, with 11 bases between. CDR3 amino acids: CASSRSASSYNEQFF. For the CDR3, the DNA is TGTGCCAGCAGCCGGTCTGCATCCTCCTACAATGAGCAGTTCTTC. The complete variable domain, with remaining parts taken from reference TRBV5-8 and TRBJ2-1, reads EAGVTQSPTHLIKTRGQQATLRCSPISGHTSVYWYQQALGLGLQFLLWYDEGEERNRGNFPPRFSGRQFPNYSSELNVNALELEDSALYLCASSRSASSYNEQFFGPGTRLTVL.

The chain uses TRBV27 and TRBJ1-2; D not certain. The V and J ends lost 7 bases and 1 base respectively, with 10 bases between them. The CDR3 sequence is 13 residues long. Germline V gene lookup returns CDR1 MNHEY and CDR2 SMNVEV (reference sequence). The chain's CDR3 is CASKDGINYGYTF. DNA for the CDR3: TGTGCCAGCAAGGACGGGATTAACTATGGCTACACCTTC.

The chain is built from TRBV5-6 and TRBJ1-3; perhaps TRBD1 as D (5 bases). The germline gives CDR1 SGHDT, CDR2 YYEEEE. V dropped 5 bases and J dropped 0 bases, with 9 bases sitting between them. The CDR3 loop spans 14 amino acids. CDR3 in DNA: TGTGCCAGCAGTCAACAGGCCTCTGGAAACACCATATATTTT. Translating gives CASSQQASGNTIYF.

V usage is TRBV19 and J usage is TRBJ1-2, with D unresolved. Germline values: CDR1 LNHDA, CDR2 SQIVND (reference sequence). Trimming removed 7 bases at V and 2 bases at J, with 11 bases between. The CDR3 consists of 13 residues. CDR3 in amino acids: CASTAGLNYGYTF. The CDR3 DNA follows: TGTGCCAGTACTGCCGGACTGAACTATGGCTACACCTTC.

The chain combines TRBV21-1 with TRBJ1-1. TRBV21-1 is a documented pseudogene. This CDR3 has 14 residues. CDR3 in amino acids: CASSKVRGGTEAFF. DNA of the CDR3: TGTGCCAGCAGCAAAGTGAGAGGTGGCACTGAAGCTTTCTTT.

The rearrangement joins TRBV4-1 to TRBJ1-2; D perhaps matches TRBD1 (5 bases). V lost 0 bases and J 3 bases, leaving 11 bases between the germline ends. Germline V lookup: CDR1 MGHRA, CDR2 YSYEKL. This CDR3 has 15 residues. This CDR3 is CASSQDGHPDYGYTF. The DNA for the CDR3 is TGCGCCAGCAGCCAAGACGGACACCCGGACTATGGCTACACCTTC.

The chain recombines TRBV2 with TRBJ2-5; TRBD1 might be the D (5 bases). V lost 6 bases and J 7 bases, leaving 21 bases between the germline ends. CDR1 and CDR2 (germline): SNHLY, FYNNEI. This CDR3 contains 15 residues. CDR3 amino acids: CASRTLGASVATQYF. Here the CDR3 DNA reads TGTGCCAGCAGGACCTTAGGGGCATCAGTGGCGACCCAGTACTTC.

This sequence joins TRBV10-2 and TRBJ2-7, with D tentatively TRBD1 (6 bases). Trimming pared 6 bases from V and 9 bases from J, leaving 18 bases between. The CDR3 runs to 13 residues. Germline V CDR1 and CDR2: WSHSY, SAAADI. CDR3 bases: TGCGCCAGCAGACCGACAGGTGTAACAGGGCAGTACTTC. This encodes CASRPTGVTGQYF.

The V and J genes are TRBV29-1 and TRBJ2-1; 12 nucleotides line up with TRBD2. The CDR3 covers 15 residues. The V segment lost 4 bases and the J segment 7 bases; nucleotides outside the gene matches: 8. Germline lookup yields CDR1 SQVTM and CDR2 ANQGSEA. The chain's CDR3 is CSVAKLAGGQNEQFF. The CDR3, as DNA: TGCAGCGTTGCTAAGCTAGCGGGAGGGCAGAATGAGCAGTTCTTC.

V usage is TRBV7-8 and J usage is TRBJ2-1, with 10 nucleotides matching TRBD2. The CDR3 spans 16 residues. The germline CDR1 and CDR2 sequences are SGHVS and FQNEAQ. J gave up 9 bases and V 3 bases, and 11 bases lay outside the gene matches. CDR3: CASSFTGTSVFIEQFF. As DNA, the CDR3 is TGTGCCAGCAGCTTTACCGGGACTAGCGTTTTTATTGAGCAGTTCTTC.

The CDR3 sequence: CASSLEVRVQGVIEAFF. As DNA, the CDR3 is TGCGCCAGCAGCTTGGAAGTTCGTGTACAGGGGGTAATTGAAGCTTTCTTT. The chain couples TRBV5-1 to TRBJ1-1; 8 bases are a match to TRBD1. This CDR3 spans 17 amino acids. Germline assignment: CDR1 SGHRS and CDR2 YFSETQ. V lost 0 bases to trimming and J lost 7 bases; unmatched junction nucleotides: 14.

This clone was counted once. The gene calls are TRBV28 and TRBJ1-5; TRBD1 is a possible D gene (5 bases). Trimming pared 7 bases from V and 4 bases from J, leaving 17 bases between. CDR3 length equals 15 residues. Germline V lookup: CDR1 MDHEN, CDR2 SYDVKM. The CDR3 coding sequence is TGTGCCAGCACCCCCCGGAGGGGCTTGAATCAGCCCCAGCATTTT. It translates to CASTPRRGLNQPQHF. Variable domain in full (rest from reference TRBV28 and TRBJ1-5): DVKVTQSSRYLVKRTGEKVFLECVQDMDHENMFWYRQDPGLGLRLIYFSYDVKMKEKGDIPEGYSVSREKKERFSLILESASTNQTSMYLCASTPRRGLNQPQHFGDGTRLSIL.

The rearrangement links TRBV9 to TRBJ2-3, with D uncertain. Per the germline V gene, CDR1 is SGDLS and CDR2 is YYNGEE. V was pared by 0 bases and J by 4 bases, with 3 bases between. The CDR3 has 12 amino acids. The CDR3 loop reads CASSVGPDTQYF. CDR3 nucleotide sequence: TGTGCCAGCAGCGTAGGGCCAGATACGCAGTATTTT. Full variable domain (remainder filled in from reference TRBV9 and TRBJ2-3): DSGVTQTPKHLITATGQRVTLRCSPRSGDLSVYWYQQSLDQGLQFLIQYYNGEERAKGNILERFSAQQFPDLHSELNLSSLELGDSALYFCASSVGPDTQYFGPGTRLTVL.

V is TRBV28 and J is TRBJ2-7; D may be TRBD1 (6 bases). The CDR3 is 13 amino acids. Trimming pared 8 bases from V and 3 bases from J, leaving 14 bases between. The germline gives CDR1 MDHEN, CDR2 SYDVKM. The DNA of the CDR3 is TGTGCCAGCGACGGGACATTGGGCTACGAGCAGTACTTC. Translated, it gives CASDGTLGYEQYF.

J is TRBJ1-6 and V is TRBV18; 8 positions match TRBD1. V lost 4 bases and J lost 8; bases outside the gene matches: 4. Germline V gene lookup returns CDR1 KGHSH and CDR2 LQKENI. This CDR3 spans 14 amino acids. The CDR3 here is CASSLGQGDSPLHF. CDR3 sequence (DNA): TGTGCCAGCTCACTCGGACAGGGAGATTCACCCCTCCACTTT.

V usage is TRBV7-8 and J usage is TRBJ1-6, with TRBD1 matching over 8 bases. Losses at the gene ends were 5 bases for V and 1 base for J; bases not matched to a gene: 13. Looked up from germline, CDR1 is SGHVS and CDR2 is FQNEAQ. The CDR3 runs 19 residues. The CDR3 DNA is TGTGCCAGCAGCCGGTTCCGTCTCAGGGGGCGATCCTATAATTCACCCCTCCACTTT. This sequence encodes CASSRFRLRGRSYNSPLHF.

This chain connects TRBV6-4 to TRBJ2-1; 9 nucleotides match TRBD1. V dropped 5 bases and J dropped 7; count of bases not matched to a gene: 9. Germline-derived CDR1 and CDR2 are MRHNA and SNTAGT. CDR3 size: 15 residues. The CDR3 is CASSQIGTGRNEQFF. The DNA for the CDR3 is TGTGCCAGCAGTCAAATAGGGACAGGGCGTAATGAGCAGTTCTTC.

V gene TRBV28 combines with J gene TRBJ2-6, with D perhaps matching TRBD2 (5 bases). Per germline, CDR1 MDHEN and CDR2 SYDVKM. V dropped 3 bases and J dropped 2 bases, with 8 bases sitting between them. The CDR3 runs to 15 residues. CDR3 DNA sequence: TGTGCCAGCAGTTTCGGAGGAACTGGGGCCAACGTCCTGACTTTC. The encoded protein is CASSFGGTGANVLTF. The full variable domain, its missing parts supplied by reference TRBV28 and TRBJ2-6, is DVKVTQSSRYLVKRTGEKVFLECVQDMDHENMFWYRQDPGLGLRLIYFSYDVKMKEKGDIPEGYSVSREKKERFSLILESASTNQTSMYLCASSFGGTGANVLTFGAGSRLTVL.

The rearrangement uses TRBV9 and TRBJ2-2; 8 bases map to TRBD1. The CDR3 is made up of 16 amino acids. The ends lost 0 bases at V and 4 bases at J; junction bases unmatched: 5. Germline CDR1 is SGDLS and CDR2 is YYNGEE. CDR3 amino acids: CASSVVQGAGTGELFF. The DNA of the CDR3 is TGTGCCAGCAGCGTAGTGCAGGGGGCGGGCACCGGGGAGCTGTTTTTT. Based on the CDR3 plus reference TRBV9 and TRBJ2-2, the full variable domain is DSGVTQTPKHLITATGQRVTLRCSPRSGDLSVYWYQQSLDQGLQFLIQYYNGEERAKGNILERFSAQQFPDLHSELNLSSLELGDSALYFCASSVVQGAGTGELFFGEGSRLTVL.

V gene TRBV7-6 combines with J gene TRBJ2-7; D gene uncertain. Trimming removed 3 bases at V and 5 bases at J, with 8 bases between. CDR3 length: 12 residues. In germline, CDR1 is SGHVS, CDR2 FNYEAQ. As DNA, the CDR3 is TGTGCCAGCAGCTTCCCAGGCAACGAGCAGTACTTC. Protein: CASSFPGNEQYF. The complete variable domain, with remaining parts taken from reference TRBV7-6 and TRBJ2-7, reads GAGVSQSPRYKVTKRGQDVALRCDPISGHVSLYWYRQALGQGPEFLTYFNYEAQQDKSGLPNDRFSAERPEGSISTLTIQRTEQRDSAMYRCASSFPGNEQYFGPGTRLTVT.

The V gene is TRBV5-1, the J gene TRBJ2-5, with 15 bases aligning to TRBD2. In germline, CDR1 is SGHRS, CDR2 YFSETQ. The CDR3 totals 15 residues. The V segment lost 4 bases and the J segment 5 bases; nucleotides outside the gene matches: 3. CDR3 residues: CASSRTSGRGETQYF. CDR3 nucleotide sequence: TGCGCCAGCAGCCGGACTAGCGGGAGGGGGGAGACCCAGTACTTC.

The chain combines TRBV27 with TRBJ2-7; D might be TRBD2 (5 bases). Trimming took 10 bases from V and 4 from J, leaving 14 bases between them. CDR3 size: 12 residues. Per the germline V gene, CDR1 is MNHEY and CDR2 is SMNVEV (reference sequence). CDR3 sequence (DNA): TGTGCCACCACCTCAACTAGGTACGAGCAGTACTTC. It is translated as CATTSTRYEQYF.